The sequence of this T cell receptor (beta chain) was determined in a study of blood T cell repertoires in COVID-19. The wider study: There were acute and convalescent COVID-19 samples, and they came from the United States, Italy and Spain. T cells, B-cell-depleted T cells, or PBMCs supplied cDNA or gDNA.

CDR1 is SEHNR and CDR2 is FQNEAQ in the germline V gene (reference sequence). J lost 10 bases, V lost 7 bases, and 15 bases had no gene match. This CDR3 has 15 amino acids. The data were produced by immunoSEQ multiplex PCR, yet TCRdb's version contains in-frame clones alone and is incomplete. The sample holds under 250,000 clones; about nine tenths are singletons and the top ten take roughly 11%. Enrolment of Seattle patients took place during active infection, and they were followed longitudinally. The rearrangement joins TRBV7-9 to TRBJ2-1, with 8 bases fitting TRBD2. Sequenced sample: peripheral blood. The receptor's source is a man aged 50-59 years with COVID-19, enrolled during active disease. Written as DNA, the CDR3 is TGTGCCAGCAAAGGGGTAGCGGGGCCCGGGGAGGAGCAGTTCTTC. Translated, it gives CASKGVAGPGEEQFF. Full variable domain (rest looked up from reference TRBV7-9 and TRBJ2-1): DTGVSQNPRHKITKRGQNVTFRCDPISEHNRLYWYRQTLGQGPEFLTYFQNEAQLEKSRLLSDRFSAERPKGSFSTLEIQRTEQGDSAMYLCASKGVAGPGEEQFFGPGTRLTVL.